This T cell receptor (beta chain) was obtained from a study of cytomegalovirus exposure and HLA in healthy donors. Study information: The use of the same platform for the 120 or so validation repertoires and the 666 first-cohort repertoires was reported by a later analysis.

There are 16 residues in the CDR3. Per the germline V gene, CDR1 is SGHAT and CDR2 is FQNNGV. V was pared by 5 bases and J by 5 bases, with 10 bases of the junction left unmatched. This table comes from immunoSEQ multiplex PCR, and its TCRdb copy is limited to in-frame clones, with some not included. The sample holds hundreds of thousands of clones, approximately 90% seen once. Study observations and caveats: A later analysis found first-cohort TCR clusters tended to co-occur in the 90 to 150 validation repertoires. It was reportedly the case that the classifier diagnosed cytomegalovirus status with high specificity and sensitivity. Cytomegalovirus association was assigned to more than 150 TCR beta chains.

Remarks on this clone: Its specificity is not known.

J is TRBJ2-5 and V is TRBV11-2; 11 bases map to TRBD1. The source of this sequence is a woman younger than 30 in good health and CMV-seronegative. Material: PBMCs. In DNA form, the CDR3 reads TGTGCCAGCAGCAGACACGGGACAGGGGGGGTCGAGACCCAGTACTTC. It is translated as CASSRHGTGGVETQYF.